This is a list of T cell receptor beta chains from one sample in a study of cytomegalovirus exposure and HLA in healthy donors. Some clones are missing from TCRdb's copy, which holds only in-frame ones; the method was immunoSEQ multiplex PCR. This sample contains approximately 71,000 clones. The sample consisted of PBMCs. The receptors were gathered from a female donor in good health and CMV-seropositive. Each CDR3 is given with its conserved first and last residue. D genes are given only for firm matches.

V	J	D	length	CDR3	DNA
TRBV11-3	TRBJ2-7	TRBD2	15	CASSRIWEGSYEQYF	TGTGCCAGCAGCCGCATTTGGGAGGGTTCCTACGAGCAGTACTTC
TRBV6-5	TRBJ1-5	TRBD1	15	CASSSRTGAGPPQHF	TGTGCCAGCAGTTCTAGGACAGGGGCGGGTCCGCCCCAGCATTTT
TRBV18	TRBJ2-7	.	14	CASSPERYTYEQYF	TGTGCCAGCTCACCCGAGAGGTACACCTACGAGCAGTACTTC
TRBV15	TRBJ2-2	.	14	CATRGGGRTGELFF	TGTGCCACCAGAGGGGGAGGGAGGACCGGGGAGCTGTTTTTT
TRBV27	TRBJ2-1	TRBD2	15	CASSLAGVSDNEQFF	TGTGCCAGCAGTTTAGCGGGAGTTTCCGACAATGAGCAGTTCTTC
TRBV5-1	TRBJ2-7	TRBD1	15	CASSMEQGVGYEQYF	TGCGCCAGCAGCATGGAACAGGGGGTTGGTTACGAGCAGTACTTC
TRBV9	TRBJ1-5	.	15	CASSVEGHPNQPQHF	TGTGCCAGCAGCGTGGAGGGTCATCCCAATCAGCCCCAGCATTTT
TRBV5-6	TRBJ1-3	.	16	CASSYLSRETGNTIYF	TGTGCCAGCAGCTACCTAAGCAGGGAAACTGGAAACACCATATATTTT
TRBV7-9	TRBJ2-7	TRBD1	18	CASSSAGTGRGVSYEQYF	TGTGCCAGCAGCTCGGCCGGGACAGGGAGGGGGGTTTCCTACGAGCAGTACTTC
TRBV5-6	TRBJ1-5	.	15	CASSGSGGEEQPQHF	TGTGCCAGCAGCGGCTCGGGGGGCGAAGAACAGCCCCAGCATTTT
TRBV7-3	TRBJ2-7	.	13	CASSLSPTYEQYF	TGTGCCAGCAGCTTAAGTCCCACCTACGAGCAGTACTTC
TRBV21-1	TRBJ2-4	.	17	CASSKVANGRARNIQYF	TGTGCCAGCAGCAAAGTTGCCAACGGGAGGGCCAGAAACATTCAGTACTTC
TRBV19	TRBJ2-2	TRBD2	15	CASRLAGVSTGELFF	TGTGCCAGTAGGCTAGCGGGAGTATCCACCGGGGAGCTGTTTTTT
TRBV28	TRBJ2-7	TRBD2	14	CASTAGGAPYEQYF	TGTGCCAGCACCGCCGGGGGGGCCCCCTACGAGCAGTACTTC
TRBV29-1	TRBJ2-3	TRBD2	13	CSVDLAGTDTQYF	TGCAGCGTTGATCTAGCGGGGACAGATACGCAGTATTTT
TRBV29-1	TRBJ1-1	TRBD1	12	CSGGQGTAEAFF	TGCAGCGGAGGACAGGGGACTGCTGAAGCTTTCTTT
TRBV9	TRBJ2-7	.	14	CASSVGGTTYEQYF	TGTGCCAGCAGCGTAGGGGGCACTACCTACGAGCAGTACTTC
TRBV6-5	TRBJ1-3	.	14	CASSYSDSGNNIYF	TGTGCCAGCAGTTACAGCGACTCTGGAAACAACATATATTTT
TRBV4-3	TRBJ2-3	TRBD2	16	CASSQVERGGTDKQYF	TGCGCCAGCAGCCAAGTTGAGCGGGGGGGCACAGATAAGCAGTATTTT
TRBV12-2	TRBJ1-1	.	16	CASRLDFWAWNTEAFF	TGTGCAAGTCGCTTAGATTTCTGGGCCTGGAACACTGAAGCTTTCTTT
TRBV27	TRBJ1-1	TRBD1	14	CASRIQGVNTEAFF	TGTGCCAGCAGAATACAGGGGGTAAACACTGAAGCTTTCTTT
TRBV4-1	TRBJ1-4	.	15	CASSQEQGALGKLFF	TGCGCCAGCAGCCAAGAACAAGGGGCGCTTGGAAAACTGTTTTTT
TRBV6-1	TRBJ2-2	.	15	CASRGTITNTGELFF	TGTGCCAGCAGAGGGACAATTACGAACACCGGGGAGCTGTTTTTT
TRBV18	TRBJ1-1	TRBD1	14	CASSPTGGDTEAFF	TGTGCCAGCTCTCCCACAGGGGGGGACACTGAAGCTTTCTTT
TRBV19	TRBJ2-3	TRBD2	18	CASSILPSGGPPGDTQYF	TGTGCCAGTAGTATACTTCCTAGCGGGGGCCCCCCGGGTGATACGCAGTATTTT
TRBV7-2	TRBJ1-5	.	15	CASSLSSVPNQPQHF	TGTGCCAGCAGCTTGTCCTCCGTCCCCAATCAGCCCCAGCATTTT
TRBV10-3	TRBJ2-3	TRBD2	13	CAISVSGADTQYF	TGTGCCATCAGTGTTAGCGGGGCAGATACGCAGTATTTT
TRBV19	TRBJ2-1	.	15	CASRTGTYSYNEQFF	TGTGCCAGTAGGACCGGGACATACTCCTACAATGAGCAGTTCTTC
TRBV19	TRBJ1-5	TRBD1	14	CASSGTGGNQPQHF	TGTGCCAGCTCCGGGACAGGAGGCAATCAGCCCCAGCATTTT
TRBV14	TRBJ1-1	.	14	CASSPFLENTEDFF	TGTGCCAGCAGCCCCTTTCTGGAGAACACTGAAGATTTCTTT
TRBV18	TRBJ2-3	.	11	CASSGPDTQYF	TGTGCCAGCTCAGGCCCCGATACGCAGTATTTT
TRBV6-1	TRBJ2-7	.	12	CAIQGAPDEQYF	TGTGCGATCCAAGGGGCGCCAGACGAGCAGTACTTC
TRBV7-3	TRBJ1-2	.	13	CASSLGSGVGYTF	TGTGCCAGCAGCTTAGGTTCAGGGGTAGGCTACACCTTC
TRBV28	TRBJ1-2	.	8	CASPNYTF	TGTGCCAGCCCAAACTACACCTTC
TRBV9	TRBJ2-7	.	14	CASSVSPSSYEQYF	TGTGCCAGCAGCGTGTCTCCGAGCTCCTACGAGCAGTACTTC
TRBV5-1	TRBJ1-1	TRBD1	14	CASSYRDRGTEAFF	TGCGCCAGCAGTTACCGGGACAGGGGCACTGAAGCTTTCTTT
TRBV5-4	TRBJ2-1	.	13	CASSPRSYNEQFF	TGTGCCAGCAGCCCGCGGTCCTACAATGAGCAGTTCTTC
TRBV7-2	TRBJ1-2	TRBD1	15	CASRDPGQGDYGYTF	TGTGCCAGCAGGGATCCGGGACAGGGCGACTATGGCTACACCTTC
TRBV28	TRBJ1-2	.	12	CASSSPNYGYTF	TGTGCCAGCAGTAGCCCTAACTATGGCTACACCTTC
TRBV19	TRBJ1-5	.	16	CASSIDRWGGRQPQHF	TGTGCCAGTAGTATAGACCGCTGGGGAGGTAGGCAGCCCCAGCATTTT
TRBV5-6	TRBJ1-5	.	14	CASSLGGGSQPQHF	TGTGCCAGCAGCTTGGGTGGGGGGAGTCAGCCCCAGCATTTT
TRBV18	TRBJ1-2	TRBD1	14	CASSSDRGVYGYTF	TGTGCCAGCTCATCCGACAGGGGGGTCTATGGCTACACCTTC
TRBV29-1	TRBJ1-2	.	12	CSVEAQVYGYTF	TGCAGCGTTGAAGCGCAGGTCTATGGCTACACCTTC
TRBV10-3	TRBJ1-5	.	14	CAISVSGSNQPQHF	TGTGCCATCAGTGTGTCGGGCTCCAATCAGCCCCAGCATTTT
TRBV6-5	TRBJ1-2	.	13	CASRRQANYGYTF	TGTGCCAGCAGGAGACAGGCGAACTATGGCTACACCTTC
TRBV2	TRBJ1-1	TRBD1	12	CASSQRGQEAFF	TGTGCCAGCAGTCAGAGGGGGCAGGAAGCTTTCTTT
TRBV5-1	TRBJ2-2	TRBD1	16	CASSRGTGRNTGELFF	TGCGCCAGCAGCAGGGGGACAGGCCGAAACACCGGGGAGCTGTTTTTT
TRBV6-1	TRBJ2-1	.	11	CASISAAEQFF	TGTGCCAGCATATCTGCGGCTGAGCAGTTCTTC
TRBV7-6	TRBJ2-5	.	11	CASSLQETQYF	TGTGCCAGCAGCCTACAAGAGACCCAGTACTTC
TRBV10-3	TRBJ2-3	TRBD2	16	CAITPGTSGGRDTQYF	TGTGCCATCACACCAGGGACTAGCGGGGGTCGGGATACGCAGTATTTT
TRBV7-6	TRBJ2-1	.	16	CASSLGAGAPYNEQFF	TGTGCCAGCAGCTTAGGGGCGGGGGCCCCCTACAATGAGCAGTTCTTC
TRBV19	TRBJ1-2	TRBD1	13	CASRVDREEGYTF	TGTGCCAGTAGGGTGGACAGGGAGGAAGGCTACACCTTC